Included here is one T cell receptor (beta chain) sequence, with context. This clonotype showed up just a few times. What antigen it recognizes has not been identified. One base away there is no much larger clone; base qualities are not given. Library generation was performed with 5' RACE. Instrument on record: NextSeq 500. In the TCR library protocol, a unique molecular identifier was attached to each TCR cDNA molecule so that PCR and sequencing errors could be corrected. The source study handled its data this way. Decombinator tools were used for TCR identification, UMI-based error correction and CDR3 extraction. Expanded TCRs were defined as those above a frequency of 2 per 1,000, corresponding to the top 1% of the tumor frequency distribution. Rényi diversity was computed with the R vegan package after subsampling each repertoire 100 times to 5,000 TCRs. CDR3 similarity networks were built from amino acid triplet string-kernel similarity, connecting CDR3s with pairwise similarity above 0.82. TCRdb reran the public reads through fastp at Q25 and MiXCR, keeping productive beta chains. Every entry covers one CDR3 protein and lists the most common genes and DNA from its rows. The authors' filters were not applied to this entry. This sample is represented by more than 9,500 distinct CDR3 sequences; about 23% of them were singletons. The ten largest clones represent roughly 3.8% of the sample.

These data come from a study of spatial heterogeneity in lung cancer (dated by TCRdb to the late 2010s). General notes on the study: The donors were fewer than 90 patients from the lung TRACERx cohort who had early-stage, untreated non-small cell lung cancer. More beta-chain than alpha-chain transcripts were consistently detected, likely reflecting higher beta-chain transcript abundance. In the raw uncorrected reads, each unique combination of TCR and UMI appeared more than ten times on average. TCR alpha and beta repertoires were quantitatively compared across multiple tumor regions, matched nontumor lung and blood in non-small cell lung cancer. The study linked features of the TCR repertoire to counts of nonsynonymous mutations, which were determined by whole-exome sequencing of tumor tissue. Both alpha and beta chains were TCR-sequenced in samples taken at surgery, namely 220 tumor regions, around 70 matched nontumor lung samples and roughly 56 PBMC samples. Follow-up PBMC samples were sequenced whenever available, and the median time to follow-up was about two years after resection. Study-wide conclusions, independent of this receptor: Ubiquitous expanded tumor TCRs were detected in blood more often at tumor resection than at routine follow-up. Only 11 to 15 patients were included in the comparisons of baseline and follow-up blood repertoires. Additional single-cell paired TCR alpha and beta sequencing was considered necessary to confirm, at a functional level, the hypothesis that regional TCRs recognize regional mutations.

The sample's time point label is to be understood as: blood at routine non-recurrence follow-up after resection. For TCR sequencing, whole RNA was extracted from tumor and nontumor lung tissue, or from cryopreserved PBMC samples, and no cell sorting was done. Only patients for whom sufficient RNA was available from at least two tumor regions were selected for TCR sequencing. From its cysteine to its phenylalanine, the CDR3 spans 15 amino acids. This entry keeps only the CDR3 DNA: 45 bases, framed from base 1. The germline V gene (reference sequence) yields LNHDA for CDR1 and SQIVND for CDR2. The junction shows trimming of 3 bases on V and 3 bases on J, plus 12 bases between the germline ends.

The sequence came from a female donor with early-stage non-small cell lung cancer. Source: PBMCs, taken at follow-up. The chain couples TRBV19 to TRBJ1-5; no confident D gene assignment can be made. The CDR3 reads CASSIVWGFNQPQHF. The base sequence is TGTGCCAGTAGTATCGTTTGGGGATTCAATCAGCCCCAGCATTTT.